This TCR beta chain emerged from a study of OX40 agonist ivuxolimab in advanced cancers. Study overall: Patients got intravenous ivuxolimab at 0.01 to 10 mg/kg every 2 weeks.

Repertoires were generated with immunoSEQ multiplex PCR, while TCRdb's copy carries only in-frame clones and drops some. The sample yields some 77,000 clones, 83% seen once. The CDR3 sequence is 15 residues long. Germline V gives CDR1 SGHAT, CDR2 FQDESV (reference sequence). The ends lost 4 bases at V and 6 bases at J; junction bases unmatched: 7. With autoimmune disease history or systemic immunosuppression, patients were excluded. The J gene is TRBJ1-5, the V gene TRBV11-1, with TRBD1 matching over 9 bases. The sequence derives from an adult with an advanced solid tumor such as melanoma, head and neck, liver or kidney cancer. The material was CD4+ or CD8+ T cells sorted from blood, obtained in a trial of the OX40 agonist ivuxolimab. The CDR3 DNA follows: TGTGCCAGCAGCTCGGGACAGGGCCAGGGTCAGCCCCAGCATTTT. It translates to CASSSGQGQGQPQHF.